This passage covers 12 T cell receptor beta chains from one sample sequenced in a study of blood T cell repertoires in COVID-19. The protocol was immunoSEQ multiplex PCR, while the TCRdb copy is restricted to in-frame clones and leaves out a portion. The sample yields some 49,000 clones, 81% seen once. The specimen was peripheral blood. The receptors stem from a woman older than 75 with COVID-19, enrolled during active disease.

The rearrangement links TRBV27 to TRBJ2-7; 10 bases fit TRBD1. This CDR3 is built from 15 residues. The trim removed 6 bases at V and 3 bases at J, leaving 8 bases unmatched. Looked up from germline, CDR1 is MNHEY and CDR2 is SMNVEV (reference sequence). The CDR3 here is CASRMIDRGRYEQYF. CDR3 in DNA: TGTGCCAGCAGGATGATCGACAGGGGGCGCTACGAGCAGTACTTC.

The chain joins TRBV6-1 to TRBJ1-6, with 7 bases identical to TRBD1. CDR1 and CDR2 (germline): MNHNS, SASEGT. This CDR3 region has 19 residues. After removal of 4 bases from V and 0 bases from J, the junction contained 12 bases not matched to a gene. Written as DNA, the CDR3 is TGTGCCAGCAGTGCCCCAAGACAGGGCTCGAGCTCCTATAATTCACCCCTCCACTTT. Translated: CASSAPRQGSSSYNSPLHF.

This clone came up a few times. This chain uses TRBV30 with TRBJ1-1; D not resolved. This CDR3 has 14 residues. The V gene lost 5 bases and the J gene lost 1 base, with 14 bases spanning the gap. Germline V gene sequence: CDR1 GTSNPN, CDR2 SVGIG (reference sequence). CDR3 DNA: TGTGCCTGGCAACGGCGACTGGAGAACACTGAAGCTTTCTTT. Its protein is CAWQRRLENTEAFF.

This chain links TRBV9 with TRBJ2-5; 7 nucleotides match TRBD1. J was trimmed by 1 base and V by 3 bases; bases with no gene match: 3. The CDR3 is 14 residues long. CDR1 is SGDLS, CDR2 YYNGEE, per germline. As DNA, the CDR3 is TGTGCCAGCAGCGCCCGGGACAGCCAAGAGACCCAGTACTTC. Protein sequence: CASSARDSQETQYF.

The chain joins TRBV27 to TRBJ2-7, with D unclear. This CDR3 has 13 amino acids. Trimming took 3 bases from V and 1 from J, leaving 7 bases between them. CDR1 is MNHEY and CDR2 is SMNVEV in the germline V gene (reference sequence). The CDR3 DNA follows: TGTGCCAGCAGTTTGGGCATATCCTACGAGCAGTACTTC. Translating gives CASSLGISYEQYF.

The gene calls are TRBV19 and TRBJ2-3; a weak D match, TRBD2 (5 bases). The CDR3 runs 18 residues. Germline assignment: CDR1 LNHDA and CDR2 SQIVND (reference sequence). V shed 3 bases and J shed 2 bases, with 21 bases lying between them. The CDR3 here is CASSIPVRTPEATDTQYF. CDR3 coding DNA: TGTGCCAGTAGTATCCCCGTGAGGACTCCAGAGGCCACAGATACGCAGTATTTT.

This clone was seen a handful of times. This chain joins TRBV28 and TRBJ1-5; no reliable D call. Looked up from germline, CDR1 is MDHEN and CDR2 is SYDVKM. Deletions cut 3 bases from V and 6 bases from J, with 9 bases between. This CDR3 has 13 amino acids. The CDR3 is CASSFGSSQPQHF. CDR3 nucleotides: TGTGCCAGCAGTTTCGGGTCGAGTCAGCCCCAGCATTTT.

The chain carries TRBV7-9 and TRBJ2-1, with 13 bases matching TRBD2. Germline values: CDR1 SEHNR, CDR2 FQNEAQ (reference sequence). The J segment lost 6 bases and the V segment lost 4 bases, leaving 3 bases of the junction unmatched. This CDR3 spans 15 amino acids. Here the CDR3 DNA reads TGTGCCAGCAGCTCCAGACTAGCGGGAGGCAATGAGCAGTTCTTC. It is translated as CASSSRLAGGNEQFF. The full variable domain, rest sourced from reference TRBV7-9 and TRBJ2-1, is DTGVSQNPRHKITKRGQNVTFRCDPISEHNRLYWYRQTLGQGPEFLTYFQNEAQLEKSRLLSDRFSAERPKGSFSTLEIQRTEQGDSAMYLCASSSRLAGGNEQFFGPGTRLTVL.

There are a few counts of this clone. The chain combines TRBV9 with TRBJ2-3; 7 positions match TRBD2. Looked up from germline, CDR1 is SGDLS and CDR2 is YYNGEE. J lost 5 bases, V lost 4 bases, and 13 bases had no gene match. The CDR3 runs 16 residues. CDR3: CASSPWEGGPGDTQYF. The CDR3 DNA follows: TGTGCCAGCAGCCCCTGGGAGGGAGGGCCTGGAGATACGCAGTATTTT.

This chain uses TRBV30 with TRBJ1-6, with D possibly TRBD1 on 6 matching bases. CDR1 is GTSNPN, CDR2 SVGIG, per germline (reference sequence). The length of the CDR3 is 15 residues. The V and J ends lost 4 bases and 8 bases respectively, with 18 bases between them. The CDR3 reads CAWTVLGGLDSPLHF. For the CDR3, the DNA is TGTGCCTGGACGGTGCTGGGGGGGCTAGATTCACCCCTCCACTTT.

The chain uses TRBV14 and TRBJ2-1, with 12 bases matching TRBD2. Looked up from germline, CDR1 is SGHDN and CDR2 is FVKESK. The CDR3 runs to 16 residues. The V segment lost 2 bases and the J segment 5 bases; nucleotides outside the gene matches: 4. CDR3 coding DNA: TGTGCCAGCAGCCAACGGAGGACTAGCGGGAACAATGAGCAGTTCTTC. Residues: CASSQRRTSGNNEQFF.

The gene calls are TRBV30 and TRBJ2-1; D gene unclear. Germline assignment: CDR1 GTSNPN and CDR2 SVGIG (reference sequence). Trimming removed 2 bases at V and 8 bases at J, with 16 bases between. This CDR3 has 14 amino acids. The DNA of the CDR3 is TGTGCCTGGAGTTCAGCGATCGGTGCCGATGAGCAGTTCTTC. It codes for CAWSSAIGADEQFF.